Below, 27 T cell receptor beta chains from the same sample are listed, as sequenced in a study of tumor-infiltrating lymphocytes in oesophageal squamous cell carcinoma. One entry per CDR3 protein results from TCRdb running MiXCR on the PCR reads. The sample shows under 15,000 distinct CDR3 sequences, around 56% of them seen only once. Specimen: blood. These receptors all come from a female donor with esophageal squamous cell carcinoma.

Regarding this clonotype: Lacking the conserved final phenylalanine or tryptophan, this CDR3 likely reflects a read error. The DNA is omitted, as the CDR3 cannot be located on it reliably, and the CDR3 follows TCRdb's listing. The V gene is TRBV10-1, the J gene TRBJ1-6. The CDR3 length is 18 residues, termini included. Germline CDR1 WNHNN, CDR2 SYGVQD (reference sequence). CDR3 amino acids: CASSPIATSGSWEQFFGP.

The V and J genes are TRBV27 and TRBJ1-1; TRBD1 aligns across 7 bases. The trim removed 3 bases at V and 6 bases at J, leaving 4 bases unmatched. CDR1 and CDR2 (germline): MNHEY, SMNVEV (reference sequence). The CDR3 runs 13 residues. In DNA, the CDR3 is TGTGCCAGCAGTTTCGGGCAGGGGGCTGAAGCTTTCTTT. This gives the protein CASSFGQGAEAFF.

The J gene is TRBJ1-1, the V gene TRBV29-1; D perhaps matches TRBD1 (6 bases). V was shortened by 3 bases and J by 4 bases, with 12 bases between the two germline ends. This CDR3 is built from 13 residues. The germline V gene has CDR1 SQVTM and CDR2 ANQGSEA. Here the CDR3 DNA reads TGCAGCGTTGAGGGGCAGGGGAGCACTGAAGCTTTCTTT. This sequence encodes CSVEGQGSTEAFF.

This clonotype was found a few times. The chain is built from TRBV7-9 and TRBJ2-5, with a tentative D call TRBD1 (5 bases). V shed 1 base and J shed 1 base, with 16 bases lying between them. CDR1 and CDR2 (germline): SEHNR, FQNEAQ (reference sequence). This CDR3 spans 17 amino acids. This chain's CDR3 is CASSLGSETAFQETQYF. The CDR3 DNA is TGTGCCAGCAGCTTAGGTTCCGAGACAGCCTTCCAAGAGACCCAGTACTTC.

The sample holds a few counts of this clonotype. The chain is built from TRBV7-8 and TRBJ2-1; TRBD1 agrees at 8 bases. The junction had 7 bases not matched to a gene; V was cut back by 6 bases and J by 0 bases. There are 16 residues in the CDR3. Germline V gene lookup returns CDR1 SGHVS and CDR2 FQNEAQ. In DNA, the CDR3 is TGTGCCAGCAGACCCCGAACAGGGGGCTCCTACAATGAGCAGTTCTTC. It is translated as CASRPRTGGSYNEQFF. Full variable domain (remainder filled in from reference TRBV7-8 and TRBJ2-1): GAGVSQSPRYKVAKRGQDVALRCDPISGHVSLFWYQQALGQGPEFLTYFQNEAQLDKSGLPSDRFFAERPEGSVSTLKIQRTQQEDSAVYLCASRPRTGGSYNEQFFGPGTRLTVL.

CDR3: CASSEDRGNQPQHF. DNA of the CDR3: TGTGCCAGCAGTGAGGACAGGGGAAATCAGCCCCAGCATTTT. The chain carries TRBV6-2 or TRBV6-3 and TRBJ1-5; TRBD1 matches at 9 bases. Losses at the gene ends were 5 bases for V and 4 bases for J; bases not matched to a gene: 3. This CDR3 contains 14 residues. Germline-derived CDR1 and CDR2 are MNHEY and SVGEGT.

This clonotype counts as large (0.1 to 1%). This chain links TRBV7-2 with TRBJ2-6; 7 bases are shared with TRBD1. Trimming cost V 5 bases and J 0 bases; bases outside gene matches: 7. CDR3 length: 17 residues. CDR1 SGHTA and CDR2 FQGNSA come from the germline V gene. The CDR3 region has the DNA TGTGCCAGCAGCCCACAGGGGCCGAGCTCTGGGGCCAACGTCCTGACTTTC. This encodes CASSPQGPSSGANVLTF.

The chain combines TRBV2 with TRBJ2-5; D assignment may be TRBD1 or TRBD2 (6 bases each). The better agreement between TRBJ2-7 and the DNA end casts doubt on the J call. CDR1 is SNHLY and CDR2 is FYNNEI in the germline V gene. The CDR3 consists of 13 residues. The CDR3 DNA follows: TGTGCCAGCCGACGGGGGCAGCCCTACGAGCAGTACTTC. Protein: CASRRGQPYEQYF.

This clonotype was seen a few times. This chain links TRBV7-8 with TRBJ2-7; weak D call: TRBD1 (5 bases). The closer fit of TRBJ2-5 to the DNA end suggests the J call may be wrong. The CDR3 length is 13 residues. Germline loops: CDR1 SGHVS, CDR2 FQNEAQ. DNA for the CDR3: TGTGCCAGCAGCTTAAGGGGTGTCGAGACCCAGTACTTC. Translated, it gives CASSLRGVETQYF.

By share of the sample, this clonotype is large. The chain has TRBV7-6 and TRBJ2-1, with a possible D match to TRBD1 (5 bases). Trimming left V 1 base short and J 5 bases short, with 12 bases between. This CDR3 is 15 amino acids long. Germline V gene sequence: CDR1 SGHVS, CDR2 FNYEAQ. CDR3 sequence reads: CASSLGGLVNNEQFF. DNA for the CDR3: TGTGCCAGCAGCTTAGGGGGCTTGGTCAACAATGAGCAGTTCTTC.

The chain joins TRBV11-2 to TRBJ1-6; 11 bases align to TRBD1. With V trimmed by 3 bases and J by 5 bases, 6 bases remained unmatched. The CDR3 sequence is 17 residues long. The germline V gene has CDR1 SGHAT and CDR2 FQNNGV. This CDR3 reads CASSFLGQGVHNSPLHF. CDR3 bases: TGTGCCAGCAGCTTCTTGGGACAGGGGGTCCATAATTCACCCCTCCACTTT.

The J gene is TRBJ2-4, the V gene TRBV7-2; 8 positions agree with TRBD2. The DNA matches TRBJ2-7 better at its end, which makes the J call doubtful. Germline V lookup: CDR1 SGHTA, CDR2 FQGNSA. This CDR3 spans 14 amino acids. The CDR3: CASSLRGGTYEQYF. In nucleotides, the CDR3 is TGTGCCAGCAGCTTACGGGGGGGAACCTACGAGCAGTACTTC.

This clonotype was recorded once. The CDR3 region is CASSLRWRSRGDGYTF. The CDR3 region has the DNA TGTGCCAGCAGCTTAAGGTGGAGGTCCAGGGGCGATGGCTACACCTTC. The rearrangement links TRBV7-3 to TRBJ1-2; D possibly corresponds to TRBD1 (6 bases). Germline V lookup: CDR1 SGHTA, CDR2 FQGTGA. The CDR3 runs to 16 residues. V was shortened by 1 base and J by 6 bases, with 18 bases between the two germline ends.

The chain couples TRBV18 to TRBJ2-3; D unclear. The V end was cut by 3 bases, the J end by 6 bases, with 7 bases between. The germline gives CDR1 KGHSH, CDR2 LQKENI. The CDR3 totals 12 residues. CDR3 in amino acids: CASSPRADTQYF. The CDR3 DNA follows: TGTGCCAGCTCACCCCGGGCGGATACGCAGTATTTT.

This clonotype occurred once. V gene TRBV28 combines with J gene TRBJ2-5; TRBD2 aligns across 8 bases. The end of the DNA fits TRBJ2-1 better, so the J call may be wrong. Germline V gene lookup returns CDR1 MDHEN and CDR2 SYDVKM. The CDR3 runs 13 residues. The CDR3 region has the DNA TGTGCCACCCGGGTAGCGGGACGTAATGAGCAGTTCTTC. Translation gives CATRVAGRNEQFF.

The rearrangement uses TRBV7-2 and TRBJ2-3, with TRBD1 matching over 8 bases. There are 17 residues in the CDR3. After removal of 5 bases from V and 0 bases from J, the junction contained 10 bases not matched to a gene. Germline CDR1 reads SGHTA; CDR2 reads FQGNSA. Here the CDR3 reads CASSPRQGLQSTDTQYF. The CDR3 DNA is TGTGCCAGCAGCCCTCGACAGGGGCTTCAGAGCACAGATACGCAGTATTTT.

The V gene is TRBV7-2, the J gene TRBJ2-1, with a tentative D call TRBD1 (5 bases). The CDR3 covers 16 residues. CDR1 SGHTA and CDR2 FQGNSA come from the germline V gene. Trimming took 2 bases from V and 0 from J, leaving 11 bases between them. CDR3 bases: TGTGCCAGCAGCTTATGGGGCCAAAACTCCTACAATGAGCAGTTCTTC. Translating gives CASSLWGQNSYNEQFF.

This sequence joins TRBV7-2 and TRBJ2-1; 10 bases are shared with TRBD2. Near its end, the DNA agrees better with TRBJ2-5, so the J call may be wrong. Germline loops: CDR1 SGHTA, CDR2 FQGNSA. The CDR3 length is 15 residues. The CDR3 loop is CASSSKRGGGETQYF. CDR3 in DNA: TGTGCCAGCAGCTCCAAGCGGGGGGGCGGGGAGACCCAGTACTTC.

This clonotype was found a few times. The chain links TRBV7-9 to TRBJ2-7, with D perhaps matching TRBD2 (5 bases). Trimming took 1 base from V and 3 from J, leaving 13 bases between them. The CDR3 is made up of 15 amino acids. CDR1 and CDR2 from the germline V gene are SEHNR and FQNEAQ (reference sequence). CDR3 sequence (DNA): TGTGCCAGCAGCTTAGGTTATGGGAGAAACTACGAGCAGTACTTC. Translation gives CASSLGYGRNYEQYF.

The chain uses TRBV12-3 or TRBV12-4 and TRBJ1-1; 7 bases align to TRBD1. CDR3 length equals 15 residues. The V gene end was trimmed by 4 bases and the J gene end by 4 bases; junction bases not matched to a gene: 9. The CDR3 spells CASSSSRQGGTEAFF. DNA of the CDR3: TGTGCCAGCAGTTCCTCCCGACAGGGAGGCACTGAAGCTTTCTTT.

This clonotype was recorded once. The rearrangement joins TRBV7-3 to TRBJ2-5; D possibly corresponds to TRBD1 (5 bases). Matching the DNA end better, TRBJ2-7 makes the J call doubtful. The CDR3 extends over 14 amino acids. Germline-derived CDR1 and CDR2 are SGHTA and FQGTGA. CDR3 loop: CASSLTANSYEQYF. The CDR3, as DNA: TGTGCCAGCAGCTTGACAGCTAACTCCTACGAGCAGTACTTC.

By proportion, this clonotype is medium-sized. The chain employs TRBV6-1 and TRBJ2-4; D is unresolved. Germline CDR1 MNHNS, CDR2 SASEGT. V lost 7 bases and J lost 2, with 15 bases in between. This CDR3 has 15 residues. The CDR3 loop is CASKTAAPSKNIQYF. The DNA for the CDR3 is TGTGCCAGCAAAACCGCTGCCCCGTCCAAAAACATTCAGTACTTC.

The sample holds a few counts of this clonotype. CDR3 bases: TGTGCCAGCAGTTTTCAACAGGGGGAAGAGACCCAGTACTTC. This sequence encodes CASSFQQGEETQYF. This sequence joins TRBV12-3 or TRBV12-4 and TRBJ2-4, with TRBD1 identical over 8 bases. Judging by the DNA end, TRBJ2-5 fits better; the J call may be wrong. The CDR3 totals 14 residues.

The gene calls are TRBV10-3 and TRBJ2-2; a weak D match, TRBD2 (6 bases). The germline V gene encodes CDR1 ENHRY and CDR2 SYGVKD. This CDR3 comprises 14 residues. V dropped 4 bases and J dropped 3 bases, with 9 bases sitting between them. The CDR3 nucleotides are TGTGCCATCAGTGTGACTAGGTACACCGGGGAGCTGTTTTTT. Residues: CAISVTRYTGELFF.

This chain uses TRBV7-9 with TRBJ2-5; the D call may be TRBD1 or TRBD2 (6 bases each). The J call may be mistaken, given a closer DNA end match to TRBJ2-7. Germline-derived CDR1 and CDR2 are SEHNR and FQNEAQ (reference sequence). This CDR3 spans 14 amino acids. DNA of the CDR3: TGTGCCAGCAGATTAAGGGGGGACTCCTACGAGCAGTACTTC. It is translated as CASRLRGDSYEQYF.

Sample share makes this clonotype large. CDR3 DNA sequence: TGTGCCAGCAGCTCCGGGACAGCACAGATCGTTGAAGGAGCTTTCTTT. Translating gives CASSSGTAQIVEGAFF. The V gene is TRBV7-9, the J gene TRBJ1-1; 7 bases line up with TRBD1. V trimming: 4 bases; J trimming: 10 bases; junction bases outside the gene matches: 18. The CDR3 is made up of 16 amino acids. CDR1 is SEHNR and CDR2 is FQNEAQ in the germline V gene (reference sequence).

The chain joins TRBV2 to TRBJ2-7, with D perhaps TRBD1 (6 bases). The CDR3 totals 13 residues. V gave up 7 bases and J gave up 5 bases, with 15 bases separating them. The germline gives CDR1 SNHLY, CDR2 FYNNEI. This CDR3 is CASTPGVMDEQYF. In nucleotides, the CDR3 is TGTGCCAGCACTCCAGGGGTCATGGACGAGCAGTACTTC.